The TCR beta chain described here comes from a study of cytomegalovirus exposure and HLA in healthy donors. Study-level points and caveats: Reportedly, TCR beta sequences accurately predicted HLA-A and HLA-B alleles in most subjects.

Researchers ran the PCR with 60 Vbeta and 13 Jbeta primers. In the authors' methods: There were 80 million or so unique TCR beta chains by a later count, and approximately 11 million of them were shared. Assay: immunoSEQ multiplex PCR; the TCRdb copy retains only in-frame clones and omits some. V and J calls and clone size are those listed in that table; D and trimming were worked out from the DNA. The sample holds fewer than 150,000 clones, around 77% seen once. About this clone itself: Its antigen is not identified.

This CDR3 spans 16 amino acids. The trim removed 2 bases at V and 8 bases at J, leaving 10 bases unmatched. Germline CDR1 is SGHVS and CDR2 is FNYEAQ. The rearrangement links TRBV7-6 to TRBJ2-1, with TRBD2 matching 9 bases. The sequence derives from a man aged 45-65 years in good health and CMV-seronegative. The sequencing sample was made of PBMCs. The CDR3 sequence is CASSLNLGGRADEQFF. The CDR3 DNA follows: TGTGCCAGCAGCTTAAATTTGGGCGGGAGGGCTGATGAGCAGTTCTTC.